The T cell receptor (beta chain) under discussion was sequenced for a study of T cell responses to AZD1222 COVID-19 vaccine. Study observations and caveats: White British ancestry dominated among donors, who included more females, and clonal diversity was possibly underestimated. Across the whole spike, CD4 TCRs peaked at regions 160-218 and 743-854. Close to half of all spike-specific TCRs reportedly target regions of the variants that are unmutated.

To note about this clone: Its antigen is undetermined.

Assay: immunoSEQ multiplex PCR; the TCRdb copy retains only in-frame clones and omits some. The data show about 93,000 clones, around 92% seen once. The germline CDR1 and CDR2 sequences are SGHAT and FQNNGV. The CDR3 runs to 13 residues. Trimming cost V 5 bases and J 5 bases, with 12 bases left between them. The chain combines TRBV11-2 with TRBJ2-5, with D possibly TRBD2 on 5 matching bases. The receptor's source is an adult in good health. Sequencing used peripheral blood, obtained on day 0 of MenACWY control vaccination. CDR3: CASSPLRRETQYF. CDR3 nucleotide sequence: TGTGCCAGCAGCCCACTGAGGAGGGAGACCCAGTACTTC.